These 19 T cell receptor beta chains came from one sample sequenced in a study of shared T cell receptors in the human thymus. TCRdb keeps only in-frame clones here, not all; method: immunoSEQ multiplex PCR. The table includes roughly 700,000 clones, over 75% detected once. Another study also made use of these data, one on human thymus T cells.

Sequencing was done on a sample of thymocytes. These receptors all stem from a boy in the first two years of life with a congenital heart defect.

The CDR3 reads CASSLVGGSEQYF. CDR3 nucleotides: TGTGCCAGCAGTTTAGTGGGAGGGTCCGAGCAGTACTTC. V usage is TRBV27 and J usage is TRBJ2-7, with 7 bases lining up with TRBD2. Trimming took 2 bases from V and 6 from J; bases not matched to a gene: 4. Looked up from germline, CDR1 is MNHEY and CDR2 is SMNVEV (reference sequence). This CDR3 is 13 amino acids long.

The chain employs TRBV6-5 and TRBJ2-7, with 9 bases fitting TRBD1. CDR3 length equals 15 residues. From germline, CDR1 is MNHEY and CDR2 SVGAGI. Trimming at V came to 6 bases and at J to 5 bases, leaving 11 bases not matched to a gene. The CDR3 nucleotides are TGTGCCAGCAGCTTCGGGACAGGGAGGTCCCACGAGCAGTACTTC. Its protein is CASSFGTGRSHEQYF.

In this sample, this clone turned up once. The chain couples TRBV11-3 to TRBJ2-7; 8 nucleotides align to TRBD1. Trimming cost V 5 bases and J 7 bases; bases outside gene matches: 13. The CDR3 consists of 15 residues. Germline assignment: CDR1 SGHNT and CDR2 YENEEA. DNA for the CDR3: TGTGCCAGCAGCCCGACGAGGACAGGGAGCTGGGAGCAGTACTTC. Its protein is CASSPTRTGSWEQYF.

The sample holds a few counts of this clone. The chain has TRBV5-1 and TRBJ2-6; a weak D match, TRBD1 (5 bases). The CDR3 has 19 residues. With 1 base removed from V and 2 bases from J, the gap between germline ends came to 19 bases. Looked up from germline, CDR1 is SGHRS and CDR2 is YFSETQ. CDR3 nucleotide sequence: TGCGCCAGCAGCTTGTGCGACAAGGGGCAAATTGCTGGGGCCAACGTCCTGACTTTC. Its protein product is CASSLCDKGQIAGANVLTF.

The table lists this clone with a few counts. The chain couples TRBV6-4 to TRBJ2-3; perhaps TRBD2 as D (6 bases). CDR1 and CDR2 (germline): MRHNA, SNTAGT. The CDR3 length is 14 residues. Trimming pared 7 bases from V and 1 base from J, leaving 12 bases between. Here the CDR3 DNA reads TGTGCCAGCACGGGACTGTGGCGCACAGATACGCAGTATTTT. This translates into CASTGLWRTDTQYF.

The chain employs TRBV6-5 and TRBJ2-2; TRBD2 matches 7 bases. The CDR3 totals 16 residues. The germline CDR1 and CDR2 sequences are MNHEY and SVGAGI. V shed 3 bases, J shed 0 bases, and the junction held 4 bases outside the gene matches. DNA for the CDR3: TGTGCCAGCAGTTATGGAGGACTAGCGAACACCGGGGAGCTGTTTTTT. Translating it yields CASSYGGLANTGELFF.

J is TRBJ2-3 and V is TRBV4-3, with 11 bases lining up with TRBD2. Germline CDR1 LGHNA, CDR2 YSLEER. V shed 5 bases and J 6 bases; nucleotides not matched to a gene: 7. CDR3 size: 15 residues. This chain's CDR3 is CASSVTSGRSDTQYF. The CDR3 DNA reads TGCGCCAGCAGCGTTACTAGCGGGAGATCGGATACGCAGTATTTT.

The CDR3 DNA is TGTGCCACCAGCAGAGATCGGGGGGAGAGGAACACCGGGGAGCTGTTTTTT. It is translated as CATSRDRGERNTGELFF. The chain is built from TRBV15 and TRBJ2-2, with 7 bases matching TRBD2. CDR3 size: 17 residues. V lost 0 bases to trimming and J lost 1 base; unmatched junction nucleotides: 5. The germline V gene has CDR1 LNHNV and CDR2 YYDKDF (reference sequence).

The genes are TRBV5-8 and TRBJ1-5, with D possibly matching TRBD1 (6 bases). There are 16 residues in the CDR3. CDR1 is SGHTS and CDR2 is YDEGEE in the germline V gene. The V gene lost 4 bases and the J gene lost 2 bases, with 16 bases spanning the gap. This CDR3 is CASSRVIGGGNQPQHF. In DNA, the CDR3 is TGTGCCAGCAGCCGGGTTATAGGGGGAGGCAATCAGCCCCAGCATTTT.

The J gene is TRBJ2-7, the V gene TRBV11-3, with D perhaps TRBD2 (7 bases). This CDR3 has 15 residues. The V gene lost 0 bases and the J gene lost 3 bases, with 12 bases spanning the gap. CDR1 and CDR2 from the germline V gene are SGHNT and YENEEA. For the CDR3, the DNA is TGTGCCAGCAGCTTAGATCTGGGGGGGCTCTACGAGCAGTACTTC. Amino acid sequence: CASSLDLGGLYEQYF.

J is TRBJ2-7 and V is TRBV15; D remains unclear. The CDR3 runs 16 residues. The germline gives CDR1 LNHNV, CDR2 YYDKDF (reference sequence). Trimming shortened V by 5 bases and J by 3 bases, and 20 bases separated the two germline ends. This chain's CDR3 is CATSPKQTAKRYEQYF. The CDR3 DNA reads TGTGCCACCAGCCCCAAACAGACCGCCAAACGCTACGAGCAGTACTTC.

In its sample, this clone was seen a few times. This chain uses TRBV19 with TRBJ2-5; maybe TRBD2 (6 bases). Per the germline V gene, CDR1 is LNHDA and CDR2 is SQIVND (reference sequence). This CDR3 contains 17 residues. Trimming stripped 1 base from V and 0 bases from J, with 15 bases between. CDR3 sequence reads: CASSIGDGGWDQETQYF. CDR3 DNA: TGTGCCAGTAGTATAGGGGACGGGGGTTGGGACCAAGAGACCCAGTACTTC.

The chain links TRBV19 to TRBJ2-5; a possible D gene is TRBD2 (7 bases). CDR3 length: 15 residues. Germline CDR1 LNHDA, CDR2 SQIVND (reference sequence). Trimming took 7 bases from V and 2 from J, leaving 17 bases between them. The CDR3 reads CASTLGGANQETQYF. CDR3 DNA: TGTGCCAGTACCCTGGGGGGGGCAAATCAAGAGACCCAGTACTTC.

V is TRBV7-2 and J is TRBJ2-1; the match to TRBD2 covers 7 bases. Germline trimming cut 3 bases from V and 5 bases from J; bases unmatched to any gene: 4. CDR3 size: 14 residues. Germline V lookup: CDR1 SGHTA, CDR2 FQGNSA. The CDR3 bases are TGTGCCAGCAGCTTTACTGGGGGGGACAATGAGCAGTTCTTC. The encoded protein is CASSFTGGDNEQFF.

The chain combines TRBV6-1 with TRBJ2-1, with D hard to call. Germline V gene data show CDR1 as MNHNS and CDR2 as SASEGT. The V end was cut by 8 bases, the J end by 2 bases, with 16 bases between. The CDR3 covers 15 residues. Here the CDR3 reads CASLSPRDAYNEQFF. The CDR3 bases are TGTGCCAGCCTTTCTCCCCGAGATGCCTACAATGAGCAGTTCTTC.

This chain connects TRBV11-3 to TRBJ2-3; 13 nucleotides agree with TRBD2. J was trimmed by 1 base and V by 5 bases; bases with no gene match: 3. The germline V gene has CDR1 SGHNT and CDR2 YENEEA. This CDR3 has 16 residues. The CDR3 sequence is CASSIGLAGGTDTQYF. In DNA, the CDR3 is TGTGCCAGCAGCATTGGACTAGCGGGGGGCACAGATACGCAGTATTTT.

V and J are TRBV30 and TRBJ2-7; 13 bases are shared with TRBD2. This CDR3 comprises 16 residues. After removal of 0 bases from V and 4 bases from J, the junction contained 6 bases not matched to a gene. Germline V gene data show CDR1 as GTSNPN and CDR2 as SVGIG (reference sequence). CDR3 coding DNA: TGTGCCTGGAGTGTACTGGGGACTAGCGGGATGTACGAGCAGTACTTC. Translated, it gives CAWSVLGTSGMYEQYF.

This sequence joins TRBV4-1 and TRBJ1-1, with 9 bases fitting TRBD1. The CDR3 totals 15 residues. The ends lost 1 base at V and 3 bases at J; junction bases unmatched: 3. Per germline, CDR1 MGHRA and CDR2 YSYEKL. CDR3 sequence: CASSQGGTGYTEAFF. Here the CDR3 DNA reads TGCGCCAGCAGCCAAGGAGGGACAGGGTACACTGAAGCTTTCTTT.

The chain has TRBV14 and TRBJ2-3, with D possibly being TRBD1 (5 bases). Trimming removed 1 base from V and 3 bases from J, with 11 bases in between. This CDR3 contains 15 residues. Looked up from germline, CDR1 is SGHDN and CDR2 is FVKESK. The CDR3 DNA follows: TGTGCCAGCAGCCAAGCGCAGGGATTTACAGATACGCAGTATTTT. It translates to CASSQAQGFTDTQYF. Using reference TRBV14 and TRBJ2-3 for the parts outside the CDR3, the full variable domain is EAGVTQFPSHSVIEKGQTVTLRCDPISGHDNLYWYRRVMGKEIKFLLHFVKESKQDESGMPNNRFLAERTGGTYSTLKVQPAELEDSGVYFCASSQAQGFTDTQYFGPGTRLTVL.